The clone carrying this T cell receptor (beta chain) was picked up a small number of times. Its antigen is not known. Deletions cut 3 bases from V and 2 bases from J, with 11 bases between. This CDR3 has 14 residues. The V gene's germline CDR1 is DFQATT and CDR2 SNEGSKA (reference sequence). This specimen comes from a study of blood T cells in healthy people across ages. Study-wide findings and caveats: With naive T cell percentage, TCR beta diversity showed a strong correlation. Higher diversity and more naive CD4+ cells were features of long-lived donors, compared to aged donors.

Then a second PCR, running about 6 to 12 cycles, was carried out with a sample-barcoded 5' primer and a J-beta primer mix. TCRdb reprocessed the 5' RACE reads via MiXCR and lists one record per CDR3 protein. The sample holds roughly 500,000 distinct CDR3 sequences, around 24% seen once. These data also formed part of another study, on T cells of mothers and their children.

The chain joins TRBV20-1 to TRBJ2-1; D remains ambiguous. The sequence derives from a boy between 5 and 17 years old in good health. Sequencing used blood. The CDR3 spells CSARGLSTYNEQFF. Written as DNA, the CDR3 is TGCAGTGCTAGGGGTCTCTCAACCTACAATGAGCAGTTCTTC.